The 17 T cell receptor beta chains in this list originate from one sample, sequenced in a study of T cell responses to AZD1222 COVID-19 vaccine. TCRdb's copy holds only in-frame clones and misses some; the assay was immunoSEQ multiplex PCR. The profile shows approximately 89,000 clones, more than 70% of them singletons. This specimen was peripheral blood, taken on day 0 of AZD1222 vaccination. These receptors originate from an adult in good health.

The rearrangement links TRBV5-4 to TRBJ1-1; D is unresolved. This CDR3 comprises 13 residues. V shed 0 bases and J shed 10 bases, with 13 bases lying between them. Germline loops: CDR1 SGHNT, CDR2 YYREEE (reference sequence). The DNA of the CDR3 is TGTGCCAGCAGCTTGGACCGCCTTGTTGGAGCTTTCTTT. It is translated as CASSLDRLVGAFF.

The CDR3 region is CASSPGTNEKLFF. Here the CDR3 DNA reads TGTGCCAGCAGCCCTGGGACAAACGAAAAACTGTTTTTT. V gene TRBV5-5 combines with J gene TRBJ1-4; D may be TRBD1 (6 bases). V shed 4 bases and J shed 8 bases, with 12 bases lying between them. The CDR3 has 13 residues. Germline CDR1 and CDR2: SGHKS and YYEKEE (reference sequence).

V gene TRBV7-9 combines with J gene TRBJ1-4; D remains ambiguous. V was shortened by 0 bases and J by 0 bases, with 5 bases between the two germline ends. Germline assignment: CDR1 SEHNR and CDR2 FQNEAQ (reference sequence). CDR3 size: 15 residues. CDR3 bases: TGTGCCAGCAGCTTAGCGCGGGCAACTAATGAAAAACTGTTTTTT. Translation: CASSLARATNEKLFF.

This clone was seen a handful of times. The CDR3 sequence is CASSVRDNTGELFF. The DNA of the CDR3 is TGTGCCAGCAGCGTCCGGGATAACACCGGGGAGCTGTTTTTT. This sequence joins TRBV9 and TRBJ2-2; D might be TRBD2 (5 bases). Trimming removed 2 bases from V and 2 bases from J, with 7 bases in between. This CDR3 has 14 amino acids. Germline V gene data show CDR1 as SGDLS and CDR2 as YYNGEE.

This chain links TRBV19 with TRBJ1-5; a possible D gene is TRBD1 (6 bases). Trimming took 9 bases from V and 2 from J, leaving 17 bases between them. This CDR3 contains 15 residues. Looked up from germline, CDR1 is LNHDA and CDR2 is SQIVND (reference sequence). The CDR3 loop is CASDTGSRGNQPQHF. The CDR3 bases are TGTGCCAGCGACACAGGGAGCAGGGGCAATCAGCCCCAGCATTTT.

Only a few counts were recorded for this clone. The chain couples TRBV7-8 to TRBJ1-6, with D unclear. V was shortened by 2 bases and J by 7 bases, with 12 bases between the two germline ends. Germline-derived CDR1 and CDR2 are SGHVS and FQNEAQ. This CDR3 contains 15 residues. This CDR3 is CASSLSDGSNSPLHF. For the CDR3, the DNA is TGTGCCAGCAGCTTAAGTGACGGTTCAAATTCACCCCTCCACTTT.

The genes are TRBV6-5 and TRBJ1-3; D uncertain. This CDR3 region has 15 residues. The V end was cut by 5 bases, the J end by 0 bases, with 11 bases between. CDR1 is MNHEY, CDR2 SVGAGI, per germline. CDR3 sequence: CASSPGTYSGNTIYF. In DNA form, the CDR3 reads TGTGCCAGCAGTCCAGGCACATACTCTGGAAACACCATATATTTT.

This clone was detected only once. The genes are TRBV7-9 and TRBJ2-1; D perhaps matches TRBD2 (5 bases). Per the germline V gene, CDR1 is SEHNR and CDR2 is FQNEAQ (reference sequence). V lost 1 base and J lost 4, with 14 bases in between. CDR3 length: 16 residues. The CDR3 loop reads CASSLDGRGEYNEQFF. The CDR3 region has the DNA TGTGCCAGCAGCTTAGACGGCCGGGGAGAGTACAATGAGCAGTTCTTC.

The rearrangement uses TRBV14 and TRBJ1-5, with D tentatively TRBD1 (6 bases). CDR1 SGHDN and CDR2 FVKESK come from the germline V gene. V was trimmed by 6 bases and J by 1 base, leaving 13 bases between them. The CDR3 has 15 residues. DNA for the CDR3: TGTGCCAGCAGACTTACAGGGTTGAGCAATCAGCCCCAGCATTTT. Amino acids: CASRLTGLSNQPQHF. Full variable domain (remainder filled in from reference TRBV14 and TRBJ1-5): EAGVTQFPSHSVIEKGQTVTLRCDPISGHDNLYWYRRVMGKEIKFLLHFVKESKQDESGMPNNRFLAERTGGTYSTLKVQPAELEDSGVYFCASRLTGLSNQPQHFGDGTRLSIL.

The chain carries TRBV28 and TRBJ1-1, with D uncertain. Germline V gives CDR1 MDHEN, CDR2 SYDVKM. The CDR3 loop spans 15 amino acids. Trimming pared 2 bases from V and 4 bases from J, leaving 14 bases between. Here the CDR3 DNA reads TGTGCCAGCAGTTTAGGATTTTTCGGGAGCACTGAAGCTTTCTTT. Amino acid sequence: CASSLGFFGSTEAFF.

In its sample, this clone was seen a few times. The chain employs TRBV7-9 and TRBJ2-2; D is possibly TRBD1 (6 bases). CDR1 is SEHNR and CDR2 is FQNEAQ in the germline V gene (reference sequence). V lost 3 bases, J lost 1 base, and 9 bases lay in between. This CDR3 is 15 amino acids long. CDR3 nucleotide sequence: TGTGCCAGCAGCTTGGACAGTTTGAACACCGGGGAGCTGTTTTTT. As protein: CASSLDSLNTGELFF.

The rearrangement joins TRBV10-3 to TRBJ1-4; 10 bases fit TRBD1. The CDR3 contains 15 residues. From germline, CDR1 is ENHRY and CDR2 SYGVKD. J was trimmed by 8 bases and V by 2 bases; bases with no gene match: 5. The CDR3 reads CAISERQGAYEKLFF. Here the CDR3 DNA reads TGTGCCATCAGTGAGAGACAGGGGGCTTACGAAAAACTGTTTTTT.

CDR3 coding DNA: TGTGCCAGTAGGCGTACAGGGGCCCTTAATTCACCCCTCCACTTT. Amino acids: CASRRTGALNSPLHF. The chain couples TRBV19 to TRBJ1-6; TRBD1 matches at 7 bases. Trimming removed 6 bases from V and 6 bases from J; junction bases left unmatched: 8. The germline gives CDR1 LNHDA, CDR2 SQIVND (reference sequence). This CDR3 is built from 15 residues. Filled out from reference TRBV19 and TRBJ1-6, the complete variable domain reads DGGITQSPKYLFRKEGQNVTLSCEQNLNHDAMYWYRQDPGQGLRLIYYSQIVNDFQKGDIAEGYSVSREKKESFPLTVTSAQKNPTAFYLCASRRTGALNSPLHFGNGTRLTVT.

The CDR3 region is CASSEAAGRWAYEQYF. The DNA for the CDR3 is TGTGCCAGCAGTGAAGCGGCGGGGAGATGGGCCTACGAGCAGTACTTC. The chain couples TRBV2 to TRBJ2-7, with D perhaps matching TRBD2 (6 bases). The V and J ends lost 0 bases and 2 bases respectively, with 14 bases between them. The CDR3 sequence is 16 residues long. In germline, CDR1 is SNHLY, CDR2 FYNNEI.

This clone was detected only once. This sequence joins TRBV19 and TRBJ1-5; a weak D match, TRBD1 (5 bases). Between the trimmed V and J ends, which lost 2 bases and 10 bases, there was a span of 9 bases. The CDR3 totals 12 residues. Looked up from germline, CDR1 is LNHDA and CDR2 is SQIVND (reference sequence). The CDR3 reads CASSIMGRPQHF. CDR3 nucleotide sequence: TGTGCCAGTAGTATAATGGGGCGACCCCAGCATTTT.

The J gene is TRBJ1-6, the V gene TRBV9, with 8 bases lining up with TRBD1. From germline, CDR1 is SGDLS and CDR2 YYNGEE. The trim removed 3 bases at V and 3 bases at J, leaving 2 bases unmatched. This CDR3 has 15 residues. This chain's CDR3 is CASSDGQGYNSPLHF. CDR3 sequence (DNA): TGTGCCAGCAGCGATGGACAGGGCTATAATTCACCCCTCCACTTT. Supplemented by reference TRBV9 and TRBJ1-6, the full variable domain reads DSGVTQTPKHLITATGQRVTLRCSPRSGDLSVYWYQQSLDQGLQFLIQYYNGEERAKGNILERFSAQQFPDLHSELNLSSLELGDSALYFCASSDGQGYNSPLHFGNGTRLTVT.

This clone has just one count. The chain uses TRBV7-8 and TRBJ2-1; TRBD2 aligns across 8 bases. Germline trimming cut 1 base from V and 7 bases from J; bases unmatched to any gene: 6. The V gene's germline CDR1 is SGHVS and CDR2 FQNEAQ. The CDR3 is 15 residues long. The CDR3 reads CASSLVPGLVNEQFF. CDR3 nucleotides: TGTGCCAGCAGCTTAGTCCCGGGACTAGTTAATGAGCAGTTCTTC.